This entry describes one TCR beta chain. Its specific antigen is unknown. No base-level quality is on record; no much larger clone is a single base apart. Patients with a history of autoimmune disease or receiving systemic immunosuppression were excluded from the trial. Peripheral blood for TCR sequencing was drawn from every dose cohort at baseline, at cycle 4 day 1 and at cycle 7 day 1. The samples were taken from a phase I, first-in-human, multicenter, open-label dose-escalation trial of ivuxolimab. Adults with locally advanced or metastatic melanoma, renal cell, hepatocellular, or head and neck squamous cell carcinoma were enrolled in the trial. CD4+ and CD8+ T cells were sorted separately from peripheral blood before TCR sequencing. These data originate in a study of OX40 agonist ivuxolimab in advanced cancers. Regarding the research as a whole: Ivuxolimab was a fully human IgG2 agonistic monoclonal antibody targeting the costimulatory receptor OX40 (CD134). Intravenous ivuxolimab was administered to patients every 2 weeks at six dose levels: 0.01, 0.1, 0.3, 1.5, 3 and 10 mg/kg. Patients were allowed to have had prior anti-PD-1, anti-PD-L1 or anti-CTLA-4 therapy, and approximately 40% of the dose-escalation patients had previously received checkpoint inhibitors. In the dose-escalation cohort, nearly 85% of patients were male, and the mean age was around 65 years with a range of roughly 20 to 79. Of the 50 to 55 dose-escalation patients, hepatocellular carcinoma was present in 19, melanoma in around 15, renal cell carcinoma in 9 and head and neck cancer in 9. The point of sequencing TCRbeta in the periphery was to test whether ivuxolimab changed TCR sequence diversity and drove clonal T-cell expansion. The paper describes the monotherapy dose-escalation part (N = 52 patients) of the phase I trial of ivuxolimab. Partial responses were achieved by three dose-escalation patients, of whom one had hepatocellular carcinoma and two had cutaneous melanoma.

Genomic DNA was extracted from sorted cells for sequencing of the TCRbeta CDR3 region. The immunoSEQ Assay was used to sequence the TCRbeta CDR3 regions. TCRdb holds this immuneACCESS table with in-frame rearrangements only. Some clones are missing; in checked studies, unresolved V genes explain under half, and the rest has no known cause. The sample table lists tens of thousands of clones, 82% of them with a count of one. Roughly 1.8% of the sample comes from the top ten. Summary of the overall study and its limitations: Antigen specificity was not determined for the clonally expanded peripheral T cells. Low levels of normalized T-cell clonal expansion were also seen in some patients who did not respond. In the 0.1-3.0 mg/kg groups, partial responders had among the lowest normalized peripheral clonal expansion, particularly in CD8+ T cells. At doses of 0.1 to 3.0 mg/kg, clonal expansion of both CD4+ and CD8+ blood T cells was observed from baseline to week 6. After ivuxolimab, expanded clones were on average more numerous among CD8+ T cells than among CD4+ T cells.

Clipping removes 6 bases from V and 2 bases from J, with 5 as the unmatched junction base count. The CDR3 goes from the cysteine to the phenylalanine over 15 residues. Just CDR3 DNA is preserved here, 45 bases in frame from base 1. CDR1 and CDR2 are read off the germline V gene as SGHTA and FQGNSA. Sequences were derived from CD4+ or CD8+ T cells sorted from blood, sampled in a trial of the OX40 agonist ivuxolimab. The sequence was obtained from an adult with an advanced solid tumor such as melanoma, head and neck, liver or kidney cancer. The rearranged segments are TRBV7-2 and TRBJ2-3; TRBD2 fits 10 bases in the junction. The CDR3 sequence is CASRPSGGATDTQYF. The DNA sequence follows: TGTGCCAGCAGACCAAGCGGGGGGGCCACAGATACGCAGTATTTT. When the CDR3 is completed using the reference TRBV7-2 and TRBJ2-3 genes on either side, the full variable domain is GAGVSQSPSNKVTEKGKDVELRCDPISGHTALYWYRQSLGQGLEFLIYFQGNSAPDKSGLPSDRFSAERTGGSVSTLTIQRTQQEDSAVYLCASRPSGGATDTQYFGPGTRLTVL.